This TCR beta chain is from a study of T cell changes during pregnancy in multiple sclerosis. Assay: immunoSEQ multiplex PCR; the TCRdb copy retains only in-frame clones and omits some. The table has tens of thousands of clones, roughly 91% seen once. The CDR3 has 19 residues. Per the germline V gene, CDR1 is LNHNV and CDR2 is YYDKDF (reference sequence). The V gene end was trimmed by 6 bases and the J gene end by 2 bases; junction bases not matched to a gene: 15. The receptor's source is a female donor with multiple sclerosis, enrolled in a pregnancy study. This chain joins TRBV15 and TRBJ2-4; 11 bases are a match to TRBD2. This sample comprised peripheral blood, obtained in the first trimester of pregnancy. The CDR3: CATRGTSGTLRGTKNIQYF. The CDR3 bases are TGTGCCACCAGGGGGACTAGCGGAACCTTGAGGGGGACCAAAAACATTCAGTACTTC.